Listed below are T cell receptor beta chains from one sample, sequenced in a study of blood T cells in healthy people across ages. TCRdb redid the calling of the 5' RACE reads with MiXCR, one entry per CDR3 protein. The table lists approximately 1.5 million distinct CDR3 sequences, roughly 32% of them singletons. Input material: blood. The receptor source for this set is a young woman in good health. Both conserved end residues are part of each CDR3. The D gene is left open where the match is weak.

j_call | v_call | d_call | cdr3_aa
TRBJ2-3 | TRBV7-9 | TRBD1 | CASSPGQGPTDTQYF
TRBJ2-6 | TRBV7-3 | TRBD1 | CASSLEPAQGNSGANVLTF
TRBJ2-7 | TRBV7-2 | TRBD2 | CASSGLAGRSEQYF
TRBJ2-6 | TRBV29-1 | NA | CSVEDFQNSGANVLTF
TRBJ2-1 | TRBV20-1 | TRBD2 | CSARDPPSGSHEQFF
TRBJ2-1 | TRBV12-3/TRBV12-4 | TRBD1 | CASSDDRGSYNEQFF
TRBJ2-1 | TRBV2 | TRBD2 | CASSEGGGGARNEQFF
TRBJ1-1 | TRBV12-3/TRBV12-4 | TRBD1 | CASSSPDRGNMNTEAFF
TRBJ2-5 | TRBV7-2 | NA | CASSQGPRGTQYF
TRBJ1-2 | TRBV20-1 | TRBD1 | CSARDQQGATYGYTF
TRBJ1-5 | TRBV18 | NA | CASSPSWQGRAQPQHF
TRBJ2-1 | TRBV15 | TRBD2 | CATSRILAGGALGEQFF
TRBJ2-2 | TRBV20-1 | NA | CSAKKTGELFF
TRBJ2-1 | TRBV7-9 | TRBD2 | CASSSRLAGARDEQFF
TRBJ2-1 | TRBV4-2 | TRBD2 | CASSKRTSGSNYSEQFF
TRBJ2-2 | TRBV20-1 | NA | CSASRSRGGTGELFF
TRBJ2-7 | TRBV5-1 | TRBD2 | CASSLAAGGHYEQYF
TRBJ2-1 | TRBV20-1 | NA | CSARDAATRHNEQFF
TRBJ2-3 | TRBV28 | NA | CASSLSPRESLTDTQYF
TRBJ1-4 | TRBV27 | NA | CANSFAQTNEKLFF
TRBJ1-2 | TRBV28 | NA | CASRLNRGDGYTF
TRBJ2-3 | TRBV5-4 | TRBD2 | CASSTPLGGGPTDTQYF
TRBJ2-7 | TRBV4-2 | NA | CASSQDLPSSSYEQYF
TRBJ2-1 | TRBV20-1 | NA | CSARYGAARDNEQFF
TRBJ2-7 | TRBV21-1 | NA | CASSKDRGENSYEQYF
TRBJ1-1 | TRBV3-1 | NA | CASSLKTGGAFF
TRBJ2-6 | TRBV28 | TRBD1 | CASSLTTGIGANVLTF
TRBJ1-5 | TRBV10-3 | TRBD1 | CAIRSDRDQPQHF
TRBJ2-7 | TRBV5-1 | NA | CASRGSNREDEQYF
TRBJ1-2 | TRBV6-6 | NA | CASRVGNGYTF
TRBJ2-1 | TRBV5-1 | TRBD1 | CASSIDRAREQFF
TRBJ2-7 | TRBV10-2 | NA | CASSASSDGNSYGQYF
TRBJ2-1 | TRBV5-1 | NA | CASSVEQTAYNEQFF
TRBJ2-3 | TRBV29-1 | NA | CSVEKTATDTQYF
TRBJ1-1 | TRBV14 | NA | CASSQESAEAFF
TRBJ1-2 | TRBV12-3/TRBV12-4 | TRBD1 | CASSLLGARGVLGYTF
TRBJ2-5 | TRBV20-1 | TRBD2 | CSATLAGVEETQYF